This passage covers 9 T cell receptor beta chains from one sample sequenced in a study of blood T cell repertoires in COVID-19. Libraries were prepared by immunoSEQ multiplex PCR; TCRdb keeps only in-frame clonotypes and omits some of them. The data hold around 280,000 clones, with 90% observed a single time. Source material: PBMCs or T cells enriched from blood (not recorded which). Receptor source: a woman under 30 with acute COVID-19.

This chain joins TRBV27 and TRBJ2-7; no clear D gene. The CDR3 runs 11 residues. Trimming removed 10 bases from V and 0 bases from J, with 7 bases in between. CDR1 is MNHEY and CDR2 is SMNVEV in the germline V gene (reference sequence). The CDR3 DNA reads as TGTGCCACCGCTAGCTCCTACGAGCAGTACTTC. Translation gives CATASSYEQYF.

The rearrangement links TRBV27 to TRBJ1-2; 7 bases fit TRBD1. Trimming at V came to 2 bases and at J to 4 bases, leaving 7 bases not matched to a gene. The germline CDR1 and CDR2 sequences are MNHEY and SMNVEV (reference sequence). The CDR3 loop spans 15 amino acids. CDR3 residues: CASSLEPGQSYGYTF. The DNA of the CDR3 is TGTGCCAGCAGTTTAGAGCCGGGACAGAGCTATGGCTACACCTTC.

This sequence joins TRBV7-9 and TRBJ2-1; TRBD1 might be the D (6 bases). CDR1 is SEHNR, CDR2 FQNEAQ, per germline (reference sequence). V lost 5 bases and J lost 5, with 16 bases in between. CDR3 size: 15 residues. Here the CDR3 DNA reads TGTGCCAGCAGCGTCCGACAGGCCGTCCACAATGAGCAGTTCTTC. Translating gives CASSVRQAVHNEQFF.

This chain connects TRBV19 to TRBJ2-7; a possible D gene is TRBD2 (6 bases). With 3 bases removed from V and 4 bases from J, the gap between germline ends came to 10 bases. The CDR3 extends over 13 amino acids. Germline values: CDR1 LNHDA, CDR2 SQIVND (reference sequence). The CDR3 sequence is CASSISGAYEQYF. In DNA, the CDR3 is TGTGCCAGTAGTATTAGCGGAGCTTACGAGCAGTACTTC.

V and J are TRBV29-1 and TRBJ2-1, with 8 bases fitting TRBD2. J lost 0 bases, V lost 0 bases, and 7 bases had no gene match. This CDR3 has 17 residues. Per the germline V gene, CDR1 is SQVTM and CDR2 is ANQGSEA. Here the CDR3 reads CSVEDPFTSGSYNEQFF. The CDR3 nucleotides are TGCAGCGTTGAAGATCCCTTTACTAGCGGCTCCTACAATGAGCAGTTCTTC.

The V and J genes are TRBV5-6 and TRBJ2-3, with TRBD2 matching over 12 bases. CDR1 is SGHDT and CDR2 is YYEEEE in the germline V gene. The CDR3 runs 17 residues. The J segment lost 0 bases and the V segment lost 4 bases, leaving 6 bases of the junction unmatched. The CDR3 spells CASSPRTSGVSTDTQYF. The CDR3 DNA follows: TGTGCCAGCAGCCCTAGGACTAGCGGGGTTAGCACAGATACGCAGTATTTT. Drawing the rest from reference TRBV5-6 and TRBJ2-3, the complete variable domain is DAGVTQSPTHLIKTRGQQVTLRCSPKSGHDTVSWYQQALGQGPQFIFQYYEEEERQRGNFPDRFSGHQFPNYSSELNVNALLLGDSALYLCASSPRTSGVSTDTQYFGPGTRLTVL.

The chain carries TRBV7-8 and TRBJ2-5; TRBD2 is a possible D gene (6 bases). Trimming shortened V by 6 bases and J by 5 bases, and 22 bases separated the two germline ends. The CDR3 consists of 16 residues. Germline V gene sequence: CDR1 SGHVS, CDR2 FQNEAQ. As DNA, the CDR3 is TGTGCCAGCAGATCCCGAGTAACGGGAGTATGGGAGACCCAGTACTTC. This translates into CASRSRVTGVWETQYF.

The rearrangement joins TRBV2 to TRBJ1-2; a weak D match, TRBD1 (5 bases). The CDR3 length is 18 residues. The V and J ends lost 1 base and 8 bases respectively, with 26 bases between them. The germline gives CDR1 SNHLY, CDR2 FYNNEI. The CDR3 coding sequence is TGTGCCAGCAGTGAAGAGAACAGGCCATCGGTGATTTATATCGGCTACACCTTC. It yields the protein CASSEENRPSVIYIGYTF. Combining the CDR3 with reference TRBV2 and TRBJ1-2 gives the whole variable domain EPEVTQTPSHQVTQMGQEVILRCVPISNHLYFYWYRQILGQKVEFLVSFYNNEISEKSEIFDDQFSVERPDGSNFTLKIRSTKLEDSAMYFCASSEENRPSVIYIGYTFGSGTRLTVV.

The V gene is TRBV5-4, the J gene TRBJ1-4; 10 bases map to TRBD1. The CDR3 runs 17 residues. J gave up 6 bases and V 0 bases, and 8 bases lay outside the gene matches. Germline V lookup: CDR1 SGHNT, CDR2 YYREEE (reference sequence). The CDR3 sequence is CASSLGGTGAQHEKLFF. CDR3 sequence (DNA): TGTGCCAGCAGCTTGGGGGGGACAGGGGCGCAACATGAAAAACTGTTTTTT.